Below, one TCR beta chain is given with its context. The target antigen is unknown. The sample originates from a study of shared clonotypes between healthy human individuals. Study as a whole: Each donor's CD8 memory used one plate, CD8 naive two, each CD4 subset three.

There are 14 residues in the CDR3. Trimming stripped 6 bases from V and 0 bases from J, with 14 bases between. Germline CDR1 is SQVTM and CDR2 is ANQGSEA. Genomic DNA of every subset was divided equally among multiple immunoSEQ plates. Using immunoSEQ multiplex PCR, the repertoire was profiled, and TCRdb retains in-frame clones only, with some absent. Among some 2,400,000 clones, roughly 95% were seen once, and the ten largest hold around 0.13%. The study's findings and limits: Sharing of clonotypes among donors was expected to vary with sequencing depth.

Material for sequencing was naive CD4+ T cells sorted from blood. Subset: CD45RA+ positively selected. The receptor was derived from a man in his late teens or twenties in good health. This sequence joins TRBV29-1 and TRBJ1-1; D call uncertain. As DNA, the CDR3 is TGCAGCGTCTCACCGGAGGTTATGAACACTGAAGCTTTCTTT. Its translation: CSVSPEVMNTEAFF. The full variable domain, its missing parts supplied by reference TRBV29-1 and TRBJ1-1, is SAVISQKPSRDICQRGTSLTIQCQVDSQVTMMFWYRQQPGQSLTLIATANQGSEATYESGFVIDKFPISRPNLTFSTLTVSNMSPEDSSIYLCSVSPEVMNTEAFFGQGTRLTVV.